These 16 T cell receptor beta chains originate from one sample sequenced in a study of blood T cell repertoires in COVID-19. Measured with immunoSEQ multiplex PCR; TCRdb has only the in-frame clones, and not every one. The table shows about 100,000 clones, with 88% occurring only once. Sequencing was done on a sample of peripheral blood. These TCRs come from a man aged 45-65 years with active or convalescent COVID-19.

This chain links TRBV10-2 with TRBJ2-1, with 8 positions matching TRBD2. This CDR3 is 14 amino acids long. V dropped 6 bases and J dropped 4; count of bases not matched to a gene: 5. The germline V gene encodes CDR1 WSHSY and CDR2 SAAADI. CDR3 region: CASRGTSWYNEQFF. CDR3 in DNA: TGCGCCAGCAGGGGGACTAGTTGGTACAATGAGCAGTTCTTC.

This sequence joins TRBV27 and TRBJ2-1; TRBD2 might be the D (6 bases). Looked up from germline, CDR1 is MNHEY and CDR2 is SMNVEV (reference sequence). The length of the CDR3 is 15 residues. V lost 5 bases and J lost 4, with 15 bases in between. The CDR3 coding sequence is TGTGCCAGCAGTCACACCGGGACTGGGTACAATGAGCAGTTCTTC. It yields the protein CASSHTGTGYNEQFF.

The genes are TRBV6-2 or TRBV6-3 and TRBJ1-5, with D unresolved. Deletions cut 2 bases from V and 6 bases from J, with 8 bases between. This CDR3 spans 13 amino acids. The V gene's germline CDR1 is MNHEY and CDR2 SVGEGT. The CDR3 DNA reads TGTGCCAGCAGTTACGCGGAGGCTCAGCCCCAGCATTTT. Translation: CASSYAEAQPQHF.

The rearrangement uses TRBV28 and TRBJ1-2; 7 nucleotides align to TRBD1. The junction had 10 bases not matched to a gene; V was cut back by 8 bases and J by 7 bases. This CDR3 comprises 13 residues. The germline CDR1 and CDR2 sequences are MDHEN and SYDVKM. The CDR3 region is CASVSGTVVGYTF. The CDR3, as DNA: TGTGCCAGCGTTTCCGGGACAGTTGTTGGCTACACCTTC.

J is TRBJ1-3 and V is TRBV6-5; unclear D gene. Trimming left V 5 bases short and J 2 bases short, with 4 bases between. The CDR3 spans 12 residues. Germline assignment: CDR1 MNHEY and CDR2 SVGAGI. The CDR3 sequence: CASSTTGNTIYF. The DNA of the CDR3 is TGTGCCAGCAGTACAACTGGAAACACCATATATTTT.

The V and J genes are TRBV5-1 and TRBJ2-7; 8 bases are a match to TRBD2. The trim removed 5 bases at V and 2 bases at J, leaving 3 bases unmatched. Looked up from germline, CDR1 is SGHRS and CDR2 is YFSETQ. This CDR3 has 13 residues. The chain's CDR3 is CASRLAGPYEQYF. The CDR3 DNA is TGCGCCAGCAGGCTAGCGGGTCCCTACGAGCAGTACTTC.

This clone was detected only once. This rearrangement joins TRBV18 to TRBJ2-5; 7 positions match TRBD1. The length of the CDR3 is 15 residues. CDR1 and CDR2 (germline): KGHSH, LQKENI. Trimming took 0 bases from V and 5 from J; bases not matched to a gene: 6. Here the CDR3 DNA reads TGTGCCAGCTCACCACCCGACAGGGAGATGGAGACCCAGTACTTC. Protein product: CASSPPDREMETQYF.

The chain couples TRBV6-5 to TRBJ1-4, with D possibly being TRBD1 (5 bases). Trimming took off 6 bases at V and 5 bases at J, with 10 bases between the two ends. Germline V gene data show CDR1 as MNHEY and CDR2 as SVGAGI. The CDR3 loop spans 13 amino acids. As DNA, the CDR3 is TGTGCCAGCAGGGGACTGCTGAATGAAAAACTGTTTTTT. Translated: CASRGLLNEKLFF.

The V gene is TRBV9, the J gene TRBJ2-3; 11 nucleotides match TRBD1. CDR3 length equals 19 residues. The germline V gene encodes CDR1 SGDLS and CDR2 YYNGEE. The trim removed 0 bases at V and 1 base at J, leaving 10 bases unmatched. For the CDR3, the DNA is TGTGCCAGCAGCGTAGTCTGGGACAGGGGGTTTACTGGCACAGATACGCAGTATTTT. Its protein is CASSVVWDRGFTGTDTQYF.

This chain joins TRBV29-1 and TRBJ1-2; D remains unclear. V gave up 0 bases and J gave up 8 bases, with 13 bases separating them. Per germline, CDR1 SQVTM and CDR2 ANQGSEA. This CDR3 comprises 13 residues. In DNA, the CDR3 is TGCAGCGTTGAAGATCGGGGATTCCAAGGCTACACCTTC. Translated: CSVEDRGFQGYTF. Full variable domain (missing parts from reference TRBV29-1 and TRBJ1-2): SAVISQKPSRDICQRGTSLTIQCQVDSQVTMMFWYRQQPGQSLTLIATANQGSEATYESGFVIDKFPISRPNLTFSTLTVSNMSPEDSSIYLCSVEDRGFQGYTFGSGTRLTVV.

The genes are TRBV19 and TRBJ1-5, with a possible D match to TRBD1 (6 bases). The CDR3 covers 13 residues. CDR1 and CDR2 from the germline V gene are LNHDA and SQIVND (reference sequence). V lost 4 bases, J lost 5 bases, and 9 bases lay in between. Here the CDR3 reads CASSNREHQPQHF. The DNA of the CDR3 is TGTGCCAGTAGTAACAGGGAGCATCAGCCCCAGCATTTT.

The V and J genes are TRBV4-1 and TRBJ2-1; D is unclear. Trimming left V 1 base short and J 3 bases short, with 10 bases between. The CDR3 totals 15 residues. Germline assignment: CDR1 MGHRA and CDR2 YSYEKL. The CDR3 loop is CASSQVGGNYNEQFF. In DNA form, the CDR3 reads TGCGCCAGCAGCCAAGTAGGCGGTAACTACAATGAGCAGTTCTTC.

The chain links TRBV7-9 to TRBJ2-3, with D uncertain. Trimming removed 3 bases at V and 2 bases at J, with 9 bases between. Looked up from germline, CDR1 is SEHNR and CDR2 is FQNEAQ (reference sequence). The CDR3 totals 14 residues. The CDR3 nucleotides are TGTGCCAGCAGCTTCGACTTTCTCACAGATACGCAGTATTTT. Translating gives CASSFDFLTDTQYF.

The chain uses TRBV27 and TRBJ2-1, with TRBD2 matching over 14 bases. The CDR3 extends over 17 amino acids. Germline CDR1 and CDR2: MNHEY and SMNVEV (reference sequence). J gave up 4 bases and V 4 bases, and 6 bases lay outside the gene matches. The CDR3 region is CASSSRLAGGKYNEQFF. CDR3 in DNA: TGTGCCAGCAGTTCCAGACTAGCGGGAGGGAAGTACAATGAGCAGTTCTTC.

The chain links TRBV9 to TRBJ2-7; D might be TRBD1 (5 bases). Germline CDR1 is SGDLS and CDR2 is YYNGEE. V was pared by 4 bases and J by 6 bases, with 8 bases between. The CDR3 is 11 amino acids. The CDR3 spells CASSTRAEQYF. DNA for the CDR3: TGTGCCAGCAGCACCAGGGCCGAGCAGTACTTC. The variable domain in full, with the rest retrieved from reference TRBV9 and TRBJ2-7, is DSGVTQTPKHLITATGQRVTLRCSPRSGDLSVYWYQQSLDQGLQFLIQYYNGEERAKGNILERFSAQQFPDLHSELNLSSLELGDSALYFCASSTRAEQYFGPGTRLTVT.

This clone was observed once. This chain links TRBV13 with TRBJ2-3; 14 nucleotides line up with TRBD2. Germline CDR1 is PRHDT and CDR2 is FYEKMQ (reference sequence). V shed 5 bases, J shed 6 bases, and the junction held 10 bases outside the gene matches. The CDR3 is 17 amino acids. CDR3 in amino acids: CASSVGLAGVEGDTQYF. CDR3 bases: TGTGCCAGCAGCGTGGGACTAGCGGGAGTCGAGGGGGATACGCAGTATTTT.